This T cell receptor beta chain was obtained from a study of PD-1 blockade in classical Hodgkin lymphoma. General study findings and limits: Complete responders possessed baseline diversity comparable to newly diagnosed patients.

Brentuximab vedotin exposure varied, and every patient relapsed after autologous stem cell transplantation. Only in-frame clones appear in the TCRdb table, and some are missing; sequencing was by immunoSEQ multiplex PCR. The sample yields under 70,000 clones, about 64% seen once. In germline, CDR1 is LGHNT, CDR2 FRNRAP. This CDR3 comprises 15 residues. V was shortened by 7 bases and J by 0 bases, with 15 bases between the two germline ends. Of note for this clone: The antigen remains undetermined.

The chain is built from TRBV12-5 and TRBJ1-1; no definite D call. The source was peripheral blood mononuclear cells (PBMCs), collected before the second cycle of nivolumab. This TCR derives from a human donor with classical Hodgkin lymphoma. The CDR3 sequence is CASAIIPIMNTEAFF. The CDR3 bases are TGTGCTAGTGCTATCATCCCGATCATGAACACTGAAGCTTTCTTT. Complete variable domain (other parts from reference TRBV12-5 and TRBJ1-1): DARVTQTPRHKVTEMGQEVTMRCQPILGHNTVFWYRQTMMQGLELLAYFRNRAPLDDSGMPKDRFSAEMPDATLATLKIQPSEPRDSAVYFCASAIIPIMNTEAFFGQGTRLTVV.